One and the same sample provided the 27 T cell receptor beta chains below, sequenced in a study of cytomegalovirus exposure and HLA in healthy donors. PCR primers comprised 60 Vbeta and 13 Jbeta primers. Sequencing used immunoSEQ multiplex PCR; TCRdb keeps in-frame clones, though not all of them. Of 100,000 or so clones listed, roughly three quarters are singletons. The sequenced material came from PBMCs. The receptors originated from a middle-aged man in good health and CMV-seronegative.

This clone is a singleton in its sample. This sequence joins TRBV18 and TRBJ2-7; D is unresolved. CDR1 and CDR2 from the germline V gene are KGHSH and LQKENI. Trimming stripped 1 base from V and 0 bases from J, with 7 bases between. The CDR3 runs 14 residues. In DNA form, the CDR3 reads TGTGCCAGCTCACCACGGCAGGCCTCCTACGAGCAGTACTTC. Encoded protein: CASSPRQASYEQYF.

The chain carries TRBV5-4 and TRBJ2-5; 8 positions match TRBD2. J was trimmed by 3 bases and V by 4 bases; bases with no gene match: 2. CDR1 and CDR2 from the germline V gene are SGHNT and YYREEE (reference sequence). The CDR3 length is 13 residues. This CDR3 is CASSPGLEETQYF. In DNA form, the CDR3 reads TGTGCCAGCAGCCCGGGACTAGAAGAGACCCAGTACTTC.

The chain has TRBV6-5 and TRBJ1-1; 7 bases are shared with TRBD1. The germline CDR1 and CDR2 sequences are MNHEY and SVGAGI. J was trimmed by 10 bases and V by 5 bases; bases with no gene match: 4. The CDR3 covers 11 residues. The CDR3 sequence: CASSQGGRAFF. For the CDR3, the DNA is TGTGCCAGCAGTCAGGGGGGACGAGCTTTCTTT.

This chain joins TRBV9 and TRBJ1-2; D ambiguous. Germline V CDR1 and CDR2: SGDLS, YYNGEE. This CDR3 contains 15 residues. Trimming left V 3 bases short and J 8 bases short, with 20 bases between. DNA of the CDR3: TGTGCCAGCAGCGGCCACCAAAGTGTCACTAGAGGCTACACCTTC. Protein product: CASSGHQSVTRGYTF.

The rearrangement links TRBV28 to TRBJ1-1; 9 bases map to TRBD1. The germline gives CDR1 MDHEN, CDR2 SYDVKM. The CDR3 covers 14 residues. After removal of 6 bases from V and 4 bases from J, the junction contained 6 bases not matched to a gene. For the CDR3, the DNA is TGTGCCAGCAGAGAGGGACAGGGAGTCACTGAAGCTTTCTTT. Amino acids: CASREGQGVTEAFF.

The CDR3 sequence is CASSHARTGGDYGYTF. As DNA, the CDR3 is TGTGCCAGCAGCCATGCTCGGACAGGGGGCGACTATGGCTACACCTTC. This sequence joins TRBV27 and TRBJ1-2, with 11 nucleotides matching TRBD1. The V gene end was trimmed by 6 bases and the J gene end by 3 bases; junction bases not matched to a gene: 9. CDR1 is MNHEY and CDR2 is SMNVEV in the germline V gene (reference sequence). The CDR3 extends over 16 amino acids.

Turning to this clone: The junction differs from germline at one of its ends, possibly a read error. Written as DNA, the CDR3 is TGTTCCAGCAGCTTAGGGGGGGGTGAGCAGTTCTTC. Its translation: CSSSLGGGEQFF. The rearrangement uses TRBV7-9 and TRBJ2-1, with a weak D call TRBD2 (7 bases). Per germline, CDR1 SEHNR and CDR2 FQNEAQ (reference sequence). The CDR3 contains 12 residues.

J is TRBJ2-1 and V is TRBV5-1, with 7 bases fitting TRBD1. Trimming removed 4 bases from V and 3 bases from J; junction bases left unmatched: 10. Germline V gene sequence: CDR1 SGHRS, CDR2 YFSETQ. This CDR3 is built from 16 residues. CDR3 coding DNA: TGCGCCAGCAGCATGGGGGCAGGGGGAGTCTACAATGAGCAGTTCTTC. This gives the protein CASSMGAGGVYNEQFF.

In this sample, this clone turned up a few times. The rearrangement joins TRBV6-1 to TRBJ2-1; 7 bases agree with TRBD2. Germline assignment: CDR1 MNHNS and CDR2 SASEGT. This CDR3 has 12 amino acids. The V and J ends lost 3 bases and 8 bases, in that order; junction bases with no gene match: 1. The CDR3 DNA is TGTGCCAGCAGTGAGGGGGGGGATGAGCAGTTCTTC. This encodes CASSEGGDEQFF.

V gene TRBV10-3 combines with J gene TRBJ1-3, with a possible D match to TRBD1 (6 bases). The germline V gene has CDR1 ENHRY and CDR2 SYGVKD. The V end lost 10 bases, the J end lost 2 bases, and 24 bases lay between the germline ends. The CDR3 is 17 residues long. The DNA of the CDR3 is TGTGCCACCCTAGAGAGCCTGACAGGTCTACCTGGAAACACCATATATTTT. Protein sequence: CATLESLTGLPGNTIYF.

This sequence joins TRBV5-8 and TRBJ1-4; 9 bases match TRBD1. The V gene's germline CDR1 is SGHTS and CDR2 YDEGEE. V was pared by 3 bases and J by 5 bases, with 5 bases of the junction left unmatched. This CDR3 is 15 amino acids long. CDR3 in amino acids: CASSWPGTGNEKLFF. The CDR3 DNA follows: TGTGCCAGCAGCTGGCCCGGGACAGGGAATGAAAAACTGTTTTTT.

The J gene is TRBJ1-1, the V gene TRBV14; D remains unclear. The CDR3 consists of 13 residues. In germline, CDR1 is SGHDN, CDR2 FVKESK. With 1 base removed from V and 5 bases from J, the gap between germline ends came to 8 bases. The CDR3 sequence is CASSQGGQTEAFF. For the CDR3, the DNA is TGTGCCAGCAGCCAAGGTGGTCAGACTGAAGCTTTCTTT. Looking up the rest from reference TRBV14 and TRBJ1-1 gives the full variable domain: EAGVTQFPSHSVIEKGQTVTLRCDPISGHDNLYWYRRVMGKEIKFLLHFVKESKQDESGMPNNRFLAERTGGTYSTLKVQPAELEDSGVYFCASSQGGQTEAFFGQGTRLTVV.

The chain recombines TRBV7-2 with TRBJ2-7, with 12 bases matching TRBD2. The CDR3 covers 17 residues. Germline values: CDR1 SGHTA, CDR2 FQGNSA. Losses at the gene ends were 0 bases for V and 3 bases for J; bases not matched to a gene: 6. CDR3 nucleotide sequence: TGTGCCAGCAGCTTAGCCCCTCCGGGACTAGCGGGCTACGAGCAGTACTTC. This translates into CASSLAPPGLAGYEQYF.

Written as DNA, the CDR3 is TGTGCCAGCAGTACAGGGAGGGGCTGGAACACTGAAGCTTTCTTT. This codes for CASSTGRGWNTEAFF. V usage is TRBV6-5 and J usage is TRBJ1-1; D is perhaps TRBD1 (6 bases). This CDR3 is 15 amino acids long. CDR1 and CDR2 from the germline V gene are MNHEY and SVGAGI. Deletions cut 5 bases from V and 1 base from J, with 14 bases between.

The J gene is TRBJ2-1, the V gene TRBV6-4; D is perhaps TRBD1 (5 bases). Trimming removed 0 bases at V and 2 bases at J, with 11 bases between. This CDR3 is 16 amino acids long. Germline V gives CDR1 MRHNA, CDR2 SNTAGT. CDR3: CASSDSVGPAYNEQFF. Here the CDR3 DNA reads TGTGCCAGCAGTGACTCTGTGGGGCCAGCCTACAATGAGCAGTTCTTC.

The chain links TRBV7-9 to TRBJ2-5, with no clear D. The J call may be incorrect, as the DNA end agrees better with TRBJ2-7. This CDR3 has 11 residues. Per germline, CDR1 SEHNR and CDR2 FQNEAQ (reference sequence). This chain's CDR3 is CASSYEYEQYF. The CDR3 DNA reads as TGTGCCAGCAGTTATGAATACGAGCAGTACTTC.

The chain is built from TRBV11-2 and TRBJ2-2, with D perhaps TRBD1 (6 bases). Germline loops: CDR1 SGHAT, CDR2 FQNNGV. The CDR3 has 15 amino acids. Trimming removed 3 bases from V and 7 bases from J, with 15 bases in between. The chain's CDR3 is CASSLLQGSLGELFF. The CDR3 DNA reads as TGTGCCAGCAGCTTGTTACAGGGTTCACTCGGGGAGCTGTTTTTT.

This clone has a handful of counts. The J gene is TRBJ1-1, the V gene TRBV11-2, with TRBD1 as a possible D gene (6 bases). Deletions cut 6 bases from V and 10 bases from J, with 21 bases between. Germline V gene data show CDR1 as SGHAT and CDR2 as FQNNGV. CDR3 length equals 14 residues. As DNA, the CDR3 is TGTGCCAGCAGGGAAACAGGGTCTCCGCCTGGAGCTTTCTTT. Residues: CASRETGSPPGAFF.

The V call is TRBV19, the J call TRBJ2-3; 8 nucleotides match TRBD1. Per the germline V gene, CDR1 is LNHDA and CDR2 is SQIVND (reference sequence). The CDR3 is made up of 14 amino acids. V was clipped by 6 bases and J by 3 bases; unmatched bases: 5. CDR3 amino acids: CASSLRQGTDTQYF. The CDR3 DNA is TGTGCCAGTAGCCTTCGACAGGGGACAGATACGCAGTATTTT.

The chain joins TRBV30 to TRBJ2-3; D is unclear. This CDR3 has 13 residues. In germline, CDR1 is GTSNPN, CDR2 SVGIG (reference sequence). V was trimmed by 2 bases and J by 6 bases, leaving 12 bases between them. CDR3 nucleotides: TGTGCCTGGAGTTGGGCTACTTCCGATACGCAGTATTTT. It specifies CAWSWATSDTQYF. The whole variable domain, remainder taken from reference TRBV30 and TRBJ2-3, is SQTIHQWPATLVQPVGSPLSLECTVEGTSNPNLYWYRQAAGRGLQLLFYSVGIGQISSEVPQNLSASRPQDRQFILSSKKLLLSDSGFYLCAWSWATSDTQYFGPGTRLTVL.

The V gene is TRBV7-2, the J gene TRBJ2-3; 13 bases line up with TRBD2. J was trimmed by 4 bases and V by 4 bases; bases with no gene match: 11. The germline CDR1 and CDR2 sequences are SGHTA and FQGNSA. The CDR3 spans 18 residues. The CDR3 region has the DNA TGTGCCAGCAGCTCCGGACTAGCGGGGGCCCTTTGGGCAGATACGCAGTATTTT. Encoded protein: CASSSGLAGALWADTQYF.

This clone has a single count. The V call is TRBV5-6, the J call TRBJ1-6; unclear D gene. Trimming shortened V by 4 bases and J by 8 bases, and 19 bases separated the two germline ends. Germline loops: CDR1 SGHDT, CDR2 YYEEEE. This CDR3 is built from 16 residues. The CDR3 loop reads CASSPLNTEFYSPLHF. In DNA form, the CDR3 reads TGTGCCAGCAGCCCCCTTAACACAGAATTTTATTCACCCCTCCACTTT. Variable domain in full (rest from reference TRBV5-6 and TRBJ1-6): DAGVTQSPTHLIKTRGQQVTLRCSPKSGHDTVSWYQQALGQGPQFIFQYYEEEERQRGNFPDRFSGHQFPNYSSELNVNALLLGDSALYLCASSPLNTEFYSPLHFGNGTRLTVT.

The V and J genes are TRBV7-3 and TRBJ2-3; 9 nucleotides align to TRBD2. The CDR3 totals 15 residues. Germline V gives CDR1 SGHTA, CDR2 FQGTGA. Trimming took 3 bases from V and 2 from J; bases not matched to a gene: 3. Written as DNA, the CDR3 is TGTGCCAGCAGCTTGGCTAGCGGGAACACAGATACGCAGTATTTT. This translates into CASSLASGNTDTQYF.

The rearrangement links TRBV29-1 to TRBJ2-5; 8 bases fit TRBD2. The CDR3 has 13 residues. The J segment lost 2 bases and the V segment lost 8 bases, leaving 7 bases of the junction unmatched. Germline V gene lookup returns CDR1 SQVTM and CDR2 ANQGSEA. CDR3 sequence reads: CSLSGGQQETQYF. CDR3 bases: TGCAGCCTAAGCGGGGGACAACAAGAGACCCAGTACTTC.

The chain has TRBV9 and TRBJ2-2; 10 bases are shared with TRBD2. The CDR3 is 17 residues long. V lost 1 base and J lost 2; bases outside the gene matches: 5. Germline CDR1 and CDR2: SGDLS and YYNGEE. CDR3: CASSVRAGGINTGELFF. Written as DNA, the CDR3 is TGTGCCAGCAGCGTAAGAGCGGGGGGGATAAACACCGGGGAGCTGTTTTTT.

V and J are TRBV6-4 and TRBJ1-1, with D maybe TRBD1 (5 bases). The V end was cut by 6 bases, the J end by 0 bases, with 8 bases between. Per germline, CDR1 MRHNA and CDR2 SNTAGT. There are 13 residues in the CDR3. The CDR3: CASSATVNTEAFF. DNA of the CDR3: TGTGCCAGCAGCGCGACAGTGAACACTGAAGCTTTCTTT.

V usage is TRBV6-1 and J usage is TRBJ2-5, with D perhaps matching TRBD1 (6 bases). The CDR3 sequence is 16 residues long. V was trimmed by 3 bases and J by 11 bases, leaving 25 bases between them. CDR1 MNHNS and CDR2 SASEGT come from the germline V gene. Written as DNA, the CDR3 is TGTGCCAGCAGTGAGGGTGTACTGACAGGCTGGCGTGGGCAGTACTTC. It yields the protein CASSEGVLTGWRGQYF.